This T cell receptor (beta chain) appears in the sequencing data of a study of T cell repertoires in cytomegalovirus infection. Study in general: Signatures in public TCR beta sequences pointed to both CMV infection and matching HLA type. Study-wide points: Dominating the ex vivo response were TCR beta clonotypes that were CMV-specific and HLA-C-restricted. CMV carriers with the relevant HLA were identified by cumulative public TCR beta family frequency.

CDR1 and CDR2 from the germline V gene are ENHRY and SYGVKD. This CDR3 is 15 amino acids long. With V trimmed by 5 bases and J by 6 bases, 13 bases remained unmatched. TCRdb called the reads again in MiXCR, with one record for every CDR3 protein. The sample shows more than 150,000 distinct CDR3 sequences, about 28% of them seen only once. This clonotype was observed a few times. Its antigen is still unknown. The source is a human donor in good health (CMV status not recorded). Some clones in this sample may be carry-over from other donors' samples. The specimen was PBMCs. V is TRBV10-3 and J is TRBJ2-7; 7 positions match TRBD2. In nucleotides, the CDR3 is TGTGCCATCAGTTCGTCGGGGGGTCAAATCCGCGAGCAGTACTTC. Protein: CAISSSGGQIREQYF.